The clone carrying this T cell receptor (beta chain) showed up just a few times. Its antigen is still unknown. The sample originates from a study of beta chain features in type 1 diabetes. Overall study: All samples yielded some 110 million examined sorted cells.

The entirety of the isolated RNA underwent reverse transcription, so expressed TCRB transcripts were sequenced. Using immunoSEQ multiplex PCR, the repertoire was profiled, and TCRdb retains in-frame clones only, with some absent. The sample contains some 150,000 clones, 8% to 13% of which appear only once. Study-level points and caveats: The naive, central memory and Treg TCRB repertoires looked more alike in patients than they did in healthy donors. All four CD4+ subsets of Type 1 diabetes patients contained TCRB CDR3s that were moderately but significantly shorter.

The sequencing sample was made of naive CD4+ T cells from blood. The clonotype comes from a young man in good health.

The CDR3 DNA follows: TGTGCCAGCAGCTACAGACTAGCGGGGGACTGGGGTGAGCAGTTCTTC. This sequence encodes CASSYRLAGDWGEQFF. The chain links TRBV7-9 to TRBJ2-1, with 12 positions matching TRBD2. Germline V CDR1 and CDR2: SEHNR, FQNEAQ (reference sequence). The V gene end was trimmed by 4 bases and the J gene end by 9 bases; junction bases not matched to a gene: 10. The CDR3 has 16 residues.